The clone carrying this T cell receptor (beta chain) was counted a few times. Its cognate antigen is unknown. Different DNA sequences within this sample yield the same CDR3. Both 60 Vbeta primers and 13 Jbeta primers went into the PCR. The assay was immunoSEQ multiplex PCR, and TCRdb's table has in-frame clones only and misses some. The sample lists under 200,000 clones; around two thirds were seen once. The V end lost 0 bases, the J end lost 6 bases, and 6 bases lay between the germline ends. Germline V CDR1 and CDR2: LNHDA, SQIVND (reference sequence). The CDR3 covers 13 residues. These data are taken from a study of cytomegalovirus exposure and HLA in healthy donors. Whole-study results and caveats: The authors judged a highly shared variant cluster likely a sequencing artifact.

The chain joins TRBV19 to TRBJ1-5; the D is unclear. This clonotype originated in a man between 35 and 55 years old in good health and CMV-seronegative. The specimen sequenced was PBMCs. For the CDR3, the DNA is TGTGCCAGTAGTATAGAAGAGGGTCAGCCCCAGCATTTT. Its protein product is CASSIEEGQPQHF. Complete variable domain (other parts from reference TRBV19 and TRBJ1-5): DGGITQSPKYLFRKEGQNVTLSCEQNLNHDAMYWYRQDPGQGLRLIYYSQIVNDFQKGDIAEGYSVSREKKESFPLTVTSAQKNPTAFYLCASSIEEGQPQHFGDGTRLSIL.